One and the same sample provided the 7 T cell receptor beta chains below, sequenced in a study of blood T cells in healthy people across ages. A J-beta primer mix and a sample-barcoded 5' primer were used in a second PCR of about 6 to 12 cycles. TCRdb reprocessed the 5' RACE reads via MiXCR and lists one record per CDR3 protein. The sample includes 1.5 million to 2 million distinct CDR3 sequences, around 36% of them seen just once. The sequenced sample was blood. These receptors originate from a woman under 40 in good health.

This clonotype was seen more than once but under ten times. The CDR3 region has the DNA TGTGCCAGCAGTTTCGGAGTTACAGGGGGATCGGATGGCTACACCTTC. Residues: CASSFGVTGGSDGYTF. The chain carries TRBV27 and TRBJ1-2; 8 nucleotides line up with TRBD1. Germline CDR1 reads MNHEY; CDR2 reads SMNVEV (reference sequence). The CDR3 consists of 16 residues. The trim removed 3 bases at V and 6 bases at J, leaving 12 bases unmatched.

The chain couples TRBV14 to TRBJ2-3; TRBD2 agrees at 9 bases. CDR3 length: 16 residues. Germline CDR1 reads SGHDN; CDR2 reads FVKESK. Trimming at V came to 4 bases and at J to 4 bases, leaving 9 bases not matched to a gene. DNA of the CDR3: TGTGCCAGCAGCCGACCGGGACTAGCCAGCGCAGATACGCAGTATTTT. Amino acid sequence: CASSRPGLASADTQYF.

This chain links TRBV5-1 with TRBJ1-2; possible D gene TRBD1, 6 bases. Between the trimmed V and J ends, which lost 7 bases and 7 bases, there was a span of 29 bases. CDR3 length equals 17 residues. Germline CDR1 reads SGHRS; CDR2 reads YFSETQ. This CDR3 is CASRTSEPGHPGVGYTF. The DNA for the CDR3 is TGCGCCAGCCGGACCTCCGAACCGGGACACCCAGGGGTTGGCTACACCTTC. The complete variable domain, with remaining parts taken from reference TRBV5-1 and TRBJ1-2, reads KAGVTQTPRYLIKTRGQQVTLSCSPISGHRSVSWYQQTPGQGLQFLFEYFSETQRNKGNFPGRFSGRQFSNSRSEMNVSTLELGDSALYLCASRTSEPGHPGVGYTFGSGTRLTVV.

This chain connects TRBV6-1 to TRBJ1-2; 9 nucleotides match TRBD1. Germline V gene lookup returns CDR1 MNHNS and CDR2 SASEGT. CDR3 length: 13 residues. Trimming at V came to 10 bases and at J to 5 bases, leaving 8 bases not matched to a gene. CDR3 region: CANSVDRGYGYTF. CDR3 sequence (DNA): TGTGCCAACAGCGTAGACAGGGGGTATGGCTACACCTTC.

The V and J genes are TRBV21-1 and TRBJ1-1; the DNA was not used to check the table's D call, TRBD1. TRBV21-1 is tagged as a pseudogene. The CDR3 totals 15 residues. CDR3 nucleotide sequence: TGTGCCAGCAGCAAAGAGGCGGGGGAGAACACTGAAGCTTTCTTT. It translates to CASSKEAGENTEAFF.

This clonotype was picked up a small number of times. V and J are TRBV3-1 and TRBJ2-7; D might be TRBD2 (5 bases). V lost 0 bases and J lost 0, with 9 bases in between. Germline V gene sequence: CDR1 LGHDT, CDR2 YNNKEL (reference sequence). There are 15 residues in the CDR3. CDR3 region: CASSQDFSGSYEQYF. CDR3 nucleotides: TGTGCCAGCAGCCAAGACTTCAGCGGCTCCTACGAGCAGTACTTC.

The genes are TRBV20-1 and TRBJ2-1, with a weak D call TRBD1 (5 bases). The CDR3 sequence is 15 residues long. V was clipped by 6 bases and J by 1 base, with 16 bases between them. Germline values: CDR1 DFQATT, CDR2 SNEGSKA (reference sequence). CDR3 in amino acids: CSATVGARSYNEQFF. The CDR3 nucleotides read TGCAGTGCCACCGTAGGGGCGAGGTCCTACAATGAGCAGTTCTTC.